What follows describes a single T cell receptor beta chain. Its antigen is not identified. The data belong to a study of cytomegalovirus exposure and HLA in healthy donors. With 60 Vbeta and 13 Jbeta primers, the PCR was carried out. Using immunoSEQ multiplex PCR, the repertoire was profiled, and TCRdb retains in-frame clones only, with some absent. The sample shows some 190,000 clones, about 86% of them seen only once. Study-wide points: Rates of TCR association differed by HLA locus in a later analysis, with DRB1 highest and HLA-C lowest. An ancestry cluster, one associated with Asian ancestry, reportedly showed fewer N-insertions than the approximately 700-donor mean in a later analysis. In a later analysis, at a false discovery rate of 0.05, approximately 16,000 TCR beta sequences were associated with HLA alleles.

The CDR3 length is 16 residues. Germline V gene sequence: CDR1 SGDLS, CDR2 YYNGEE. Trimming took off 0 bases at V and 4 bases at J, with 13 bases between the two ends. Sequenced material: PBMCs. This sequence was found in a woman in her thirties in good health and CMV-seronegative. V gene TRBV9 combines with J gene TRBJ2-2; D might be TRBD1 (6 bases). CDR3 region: CASSVGSGAGTGELFF. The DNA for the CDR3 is TGTGCCAGCAGCGTAGGTTCAGGGGCGGGCACCGGGGAGCTGTTTTTT.